One and the same sample provided the 7 T cell receptor beta chains below, sequenced in a study of T-cell reconstitution after alpha-beta-depleted transplantation in children. Preparing the TCRbeta library involved the use of unique molecular identifiers. TCRdb re-derived calls from the PCR reads in MiXCR, one entry per CDR3 protein. The sample has 200,000 to 250,000 distinct CDR3 sequences, approximately 10% seen once; the top ten hold about 28%. The material sequenced was PBMCs, taken before TCRalphabeta/CD19-depleted stem cell transplant. These receptors originate from a child under two years old with acute myeloid leukemia, due to receive a stem cell transplant.

This clonotype showed up many times. The rearrangement links TRBV7-2 to TRBJ2-7, with 8 bases fitting TRBD2. The ends lost 0 bases at V and 2 bases at J; junction bases unmatched: 6. Germline V gene sequence: CDR1 SGHTA, CDR2 FQGNSA. The CDR3 extends over 16 amino acids. CDR3 sequence reads: CASSLATGGVTYEQYF. Written as DNA, the CDR3 is TGTGCCAGCAGCTTAGCTACCGGGGGGGTCACCTACGAGCAGTACTTC.

The sample holds many counts of this clonotype. V gene TRBV7-3 combines with J gene TRBJ2-1; D remains unclear. CDR1 and CDR2 from the germline V gene are SGHTA and FQGTGA. This CDR3 has 14 amino acids. With 2 bases removed from V and 5 bases from J, the gap between germline ends came to 10 bases. CDR3 DNA sequence: TGTGCCAGCAGCTTATTGGGCTTAGACAATGAGCAGTTCTTC. It specifies CASSLLGLDNEQFF. Looking up the rest from reference TRBV7-3 and TRBJ2-1 gives the full variable domain: GAGVSQTPSNKVTEKGKYVELRCDPISGHTALYWYRQSLGQGPEFLIYFQGTGAADDSGLPNDRFFAVRPEGSVSTLKIQRTERGDSAVYLCASSLLGLDNEQFFGPGTRLTVL.

Many counts were recorded for this clonotype. V and J are TRBV29-1 and TRBJ2-1, with 7 positions matching TRBD1. This CDR3 has 10 amino acids. With 6 bases clipped from V and 14 bases from J, the junction kept 7 bases outside the gene matches. Germline V CDR1 and CDR2: SQVTM, ANQGSEA. CDR3 nucleotides: TGCAGCGTAGCAACAGGGGTGGAGTTCTTC. It codes for CSVATGVEFF.

Many counts were recorded for this clonotype. The genes are TRBV3-1 and TRBJ1-1; D is unclear. CDR1 and CDR2 from the germline V gene are LGHDT and YNNKEL (reference sequence). The V and J ends lost 4 bases and 1 base respectively, with 7 bases between them. This CDR3 has 13 residues. The DNA of the CDR3 is TGTGCCAGCAGCCCCGTGGGGAACACTGAAGCTTTCTTT. Encoded protein: CASSPVGNTEAFF. The full variable domain, rest sourced from reference TRBV3-1 and TRBJ1-1, is DTAVSQTPKYLVTQMGNDKSIKCEQNLGHDTMYWYKQDSKKFLKIMFSYNNKELIINETVPNRFSPKSPDKAHLNLHINSLELGDSAVYFCASSPVGNTEAFFGQGTRLTVV.

This clonotype was seen many times. The rearrangement joins TRBV11-2 to TRBJ1-2; 9 bases match TRBD1. J lost 2 bases, V lost 3 bases, and 4 bases had no gene match. From germline, CDR1 is SGHAT and CDR2 FQNNGV. The CDR3 consists of 15 residues. CDR3 bases: TGTGCCAGCAGCTTTGGGGGACAGGGAAACTATGGCTACACCTTC. Protein: CASSFGGQGNYGYTF. Full variable domain (remainder filled in from reference TRBV11-2 and TRBJ1-2): EAGVAQSPRYKIIEKRQSVAFWCNPISGHATLYWYQQILGQGPKLLIQFQNNGVVDDSQLPKDRFSAERLKGVDSTLKIQPAKLEDSAVYLCASSFGGQGNYGYTFGSGTRLTVV.

This clonotype was seen repeatedly, ten times or more. The chain employs TRBV7-6 and TRBJ2-6, with 8 bases matching TRBD1. Germline CDR1 and CDR2: SGHVS and FNYEAQ. The CDR3 spans 16 residues. V trimming: 5 bases; J trimming: 4 bases; junction bases outside the gene matches: 7. Here the CDR3 reads CASSPLTGAGANVLTF. The CDR3, as DNA: TGTGCCAGCAGCCCCCTGACAGGGGCCGGGGCCAACGTCCTGACTTTC.

This clonotype has just a few counts. This sequence joins TRBV12-3 or TRBV12-4 and TRBJ2-3; 9 bases match TRBD2. The CDR3 totals 16 residues. With 6 bases clipped from V and 5 bases from J, the junction kept 12 bases outside the gene matches. This CDR3 reads CASSPIEAGGGDTQYF. The CDR3, as DNA: TGTGCCAGCAGCCCGATCGAAGCGGGAGGTGGAGATACGCAGTATTTT.